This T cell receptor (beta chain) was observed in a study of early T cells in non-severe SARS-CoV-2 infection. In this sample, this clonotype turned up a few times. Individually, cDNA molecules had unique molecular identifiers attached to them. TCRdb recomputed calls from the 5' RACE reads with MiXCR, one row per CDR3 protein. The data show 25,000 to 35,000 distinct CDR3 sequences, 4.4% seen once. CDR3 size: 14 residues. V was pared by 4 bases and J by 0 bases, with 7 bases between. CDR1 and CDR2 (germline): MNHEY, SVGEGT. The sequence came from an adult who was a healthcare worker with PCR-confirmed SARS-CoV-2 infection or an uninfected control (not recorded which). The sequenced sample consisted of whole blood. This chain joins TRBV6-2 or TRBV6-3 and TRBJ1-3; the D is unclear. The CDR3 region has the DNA TGTGCCAGCAGTTGGATGAGCTCTGGAAACACCATATATTTT. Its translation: CASSWMSSGNTIYF.